One and the same sample provided the 30 T cell receptor beta chains below, sequenced in a study of CD8 T cells in ankylosing spondylitis. TCRdb recomputed calls from the 5' RACE reads with MiXCR, one row per CDR3 protein. The table has under 300,000 distinct CDR3 sequences, about 20% seen once. The sample comprised blood, either unsorted or a sorted T cell fraction (not recorded which). The receptor set was obtained from a male donor with ankylosing spondylitis or in good health (not recorded which).

In this sample, this clonotype turned up a few times. The chain employs TRBV6-1 and TRBJ2-7; D ambiguous. V dropped 3 bases and J dropped 0 bases, with 9 bases sitting between them. The germline V gene has CDR1 MNHNS and CDR2 SASEGT. The CDR3 consists of 14 residues. CDR3 region: CASSEKASSYEQYF. CDR3 nucleotide sequence: TGTGCCAGCAGTGAGAAGGCCAGCTCCTACGAGCAGTACTTC.

V is TRBV7-4 and J is TRBJ2-7; perhaps TRBD1 as D (6 bases). CDR3 length equals 15 residues. Trimming cost V 3 bases and J 5 bases, with 17 bases left between them. CDR1 is SGHVT and CDR2 is SQSDAQ in the germline V gene. CDR3: CASSLEPGEWNEQYF. The CDR3 DNA reads as TGTGCCAGCAGCTTGGAGCCAGGGGAGTGGAACGAGCAGTACTTC.

The gene calls are TRBV5-1 and TRBJ1-3; D is undetermined. Germline lookup yields CDR1 SGHRS and CDR2 YFSETQ. The CDR3 loop spans 16 amino acids. V lost 3 bases, J lost 6 bases, and 19 bases lay in between. CDR3 sequence (DNA): TGCGCCAGCAGCTCCGGGCCGAGCCACCTGGAAAACACCATATATTTT. Protein product: CASSSGPSHLENTIYF.

In this sample, this clonotype turned up a few times. The chain couples TRBV12-3 or TRBV12-4 to TRBJ2-5; possible D gene TRBD2, 5 bases. The CDR3 is 16 residues long. V lost 2 bases, J lost 4 bases, and 17 bases lay in between. The chain's CDR3 is CASSLQVMFAGETQYF. For the CDR3, the DNA is TGTGCCAGCAGTTTACAGGTGATGTTCGCGGGAGAGACCCAGTACTTC.

The V call is TRBV11-1, the J call TRBJ2-4; no clear D. The CDR3 length is 15 residues. Trimming removed 2 bases at V and 0 bases at J, with 8 bases between. Germline V gene sequence: CDR1 SGHAT, CDR2 FQDESV (reference sequence). For the CDR3, the DNA is TGTGCCAGCAGCTTAAATGGGATAGCCAAAAACATTCAGTACTTC. Protein product: CASSLNGIAKNIQYF.

This clonotype showed up just a few times. The J gene is TRBJ1-1, the V gene TRBV27; no firm D call. V was pared by 2 bases and J by 0 bases, with 10 bases between. Per the germline V gene, CDR1 is MNHEY and CDR2 is SMNVEV (reference sequence). This CDR3 has 15 amino acids. The CDR3 spells CASSLMPSMNTEAFF. In DNA, the CDR3 is TGTGCCAGCAGTTTAATGCCAAGCATGAACACTGAAGCTTTCTTT.

This clonotype has more than one count but fewer than ten. This chain links TRBV20-1 with TRBJ2-5; unclear D gene. The CDR3 consists of 13 residues. The V and J ends lost 1 base and 1 base respectively, with 7 bases between them. Germline V CDR1 and CDR2: DFQATT, SNEGSKA (reference sequence). CDR3 amino acids: CSARAPAQETQYF. Written as DNA, the CDR3 is TGCAGTGCTAGAGCCCCAGCCCAAGAGACCCAGTACTTC.

The CDR3 loop reads CASSFGVLAGGETDTQYF. DNA for the CDR3: TGTGCCAGCAGCTTCGGCGTCCTAGCGGGAGGCGAAACAGATACGCAGTATTTT. The chain employs TRBV11-1 and TRBJ2-3; 11 bases match TRBD2. This CDR3 comprises 18 residues. J gave up 3 bases and V 3 bases, and 11 bases lay outside the gene matches. Germline V gene data show CDR1 as SGHAT and CDR2 as FQDESV (reference sequence).

This clonotype showed up just a few times. The chain couples TRBV6-2 or TRBV6-3 to TRBJ2-7; no definite D call. The CDR3 spans 12 residues. Germline assignment: CDR1 MNHEY and CDR2 SVGEGT. Trimming took 1 base from V and 4 from J, leaving 5 bases between them. CDR3 in DNA: TGTGCCAGCAGTTACTATAAGTACGAGCAGTACTTC. This gives the protein CASSYYKYEQYF.

This clonotype has ten or more counts. V is TRBV12-3 or TRBV12-4 and J is TRBJ2-7; tentatively, D is TRBD2 (6 bases). The CDR3 consists of 16 residues. With 0 bases removed from V and 0 bases from J, the gap between germline ends came to 12 bases. Written as DNA, the CDR3 is TGTGCCAGCAGTTTAGCGAGGGGAGGATACTCCTACGAGCAGTACTTC. Translation: CASSLARGGYSYEQYF.

In its sample, this clonotype was seen a few times. This sequence joins TRBV27 and TRBJ2-7, with D perhaps TRBD1 or TRBD2 (5 bases each). V gave up 6 bases and J gave up 9 bases, with 18 bases separating them. The CDR3 has 13 amino acids. Per germline, CDR1 MNHEY and CDR2 SMNVEV (reference sequence). This chain's CDR3 is CASRPGPQLGQYF. The CDR3 DNA follows: TGTGCCAGCAGGCCGGGACCCCAGCTGGGGCAGTACTTC.

Only a few counts were recorded for this clonotype. The rearrangement uses TRBV10-3 and TRBJ2-3; a possible D gene is TRBD2 (5 bases). Germline V gene data show CDR1 as ENHRY and CDR2 as SYGVKD. V was cut by 11 bases and J by 2 bases, with 14 bases left in between. This CDR3 has 13 amino acids. The CDR3, as DNA: TGTGCCGCGGGCGACGGCTACACAGATACGCAGTATTTT. Its protein product is CAAGDGYTDTQYF.

This clonotype was detected only a few times. The chain is built from TRBV14 and TRBJ2-7; 10 bases are shared with TRBD2. Germline trimming cut 0 bases from V and 2 bases from J; bases unmatched to any gene: 7. This CDR3 has 17 amino acids. Germline assignment: CDR1 SGHDN and CDR2 FVKESK. This CDR3 reads CASSQDQRTSGTYEQYF. In DNA form, the CDR3 reads TGTGCCAGCAGCCAAGATCAGAGGACTAGCGGTACCTACGAGCAGTACTTC.

The chain is built from TRBV3-1 and TRBJ2-5; tentative D call: TRBD2 (6 bases). Trimming stripped 4 bases from V and 1 base from J, with 16 bases between. The length of the CDR3 is 16 residues. Germline-derived CDR1 and CDR2 are LGHDT and YNNKEL (reference sequence). CDR3 sequence reads: CASSPAAGPFQETQYF. CDR3 sequence (DNA): TGTGCCAGCAGCCCCGCGGCGGGACCTTTCCAAGAGACCCAGTACTTC.

At least ten counts were recorded for this clonotype. The chain carries TRBV3-1 and TRBJ2-7; D is perhaps TRBD2 (6 bases). This CDR3 contains 13 residues. Trimming left V 3 bases short and J 4 bases short, with 10 bases between. Germline V CDR1 and CDR2: LGHDT, YNNKEL (reference sequence). The CDR3 nucleotides read TGTGCCAGCAGCCAGGGGACTTCTTACGAGCAGTACTTC. Protein: CASSQGTSYEQYF.

The chain carries TRBV6-1 and TRBJ1-5, with D perhaps matching TRBD1 (5 bases). V was pared by 6 bases and J by 2 bases, with 14 bases between. CDR1 and CDR2 (germline): MNHNS, SASEGT. This CDR3 contains 15 residues. The DNA for the CDR3 is TGTGCCAGCAGCCTCGGGGCGGAGGGCAATCAGCCCCAGCATTTT. The encoded protein is CASSLGAEGNQPQHF.

This clonotype has more than one count but fewer than ten. V usage is TRBV6-1 and J usage is TRBJ2-6; D perhaps matches TRBD1 (6 bases). Germline values: CDR1 MNHNS, CDR2 SASEGT. The CDR3 loop spans 14 amino acids. The V gene lost 7 bases and the J gene lost 3 bases, with 10 bases spanning the gap. CDR3 bases: TGTGCCAGCAACCACAGGGATGGGGCCAACGTCCTGACTTTC. It is translated as CASNHRDGANVLTF.

This clonotype has just a few counts. The chain has TRBV10-3 and TRBJ2-1; a possible D gene is TRBD2 (5 bases). Germline assignment: CDR1 ENHRY and CDR2 SYGVKD. Trimming removed 9 bases from V and 7 bases from J, with 13 bases in between. There are 12 residues in the CDR3. As DNA, the CDR3 is TGTGCCATTAGTTTTTCGGGAAATGAGCAGTTCTTC. Amino acid sequence: CAISFSGNEQFF.

Only a few counts were recorded for this clonotype. The chain couples TRBV27 to TRBJ2-1; 9 positions agree with TRBD1. Trimming cost V 5 bases and J 7 bases; bases outside gene matches: 9. The CDR3 is made up of 15 amino acids. Germline loops: CDR1 MNHEY, CDR2 SMNVEV (reference sequence). The CDR3 region is CASSHGTGLVNEQFF. The CDR3 DNA follows: TGTGCCAGCAGTCACGGGACAGGGTTGGTTAATGAGCAGTTCTTC.

At least ten counts were recorded for this clonotype. The chain links TRBV4-1 to TRBJ2-5; 13 nucleotides line up with TRBD2. The germline V gene has CDR1 MGHRA and CDR2 YSYEKL. The length of the CDR3 is 15 residues. Trimming cost V 3 bases and J 2 bases; bases outside gene matches: 0. CDR3 protein: CASSQGLAGQETQYF. In nucleotides, the CDR3 is TGCGCCAGCAGCCAGGGACTAGCGGGGCAAGAGACCCAGTACTTC.

This clonotype was detected ten times or more. The chain employs TRBV3-1 and TRBJ2-3; a weak D match, TRBD1 (6 bases). The CDR3 covers 15 residues. CDR1 and CDR2 from the germline V gene are LGHDT and YNNKEL (reference sequence). The V gene lost 1 base and the J gene lost 0 bases, with 8 bases spanning the gap. The chain's CDR3 is CASSQGTASTDTQYF. The CDR3 coding sequence is TGTGCCAGCAGCCAAGGGACAGCGAGCACAGATACGCAGTATTTT.

V usage is TRBV27 and J usage is TRBJ2-1, with D possibly matching TRBD2 (5 bases). This CDR3 has 16 amino acids. From germline, CDR1 is MNHEY and CDR2 SMNVEV (reference sequence). V was shortened by 7 bases and J by 0 bases, with 16 bases between the two germline ends. The CDR3: CASTPLVSSSYNEQFF. CDR3 DNA sequence: TGTGCCAGCACCCCACTAGTGTCGAGCTCCTACAATGAGCAGTTCTTC.

This clonotype has just a few counts. The chain is built from TRBV29-1 and TRBJ2-2, with D tentatively TRBD2 (6 bases). Trimming took 6 bases from V and 3 from J, leaving 11 bases between them. This CDR3 has 13 residues. Germline V lookup: CDR1 SQVTM, CDR2 ANQGSEA. The CDR3 sequence: CSVPSGDTGELFF. In nucleotides, the CDR3 is TGCAGCGTCCCCTCGGGGGACACCGGGGAGCTGTTTTTT.

This clonotype has only a few counts. The chain links TRBV5-1 to TRBJ2-2; 12 positions match TRBD2. Losses at the gene ends were 2 bases for V and 5 bases for J; bases not matched to a gene: 7. Germline CDR1 reads SGHRS; CDR2 reads YFSETQ. This CDR3 contains 17 residues. The CDR3 DNA follows: TGCGCCAGCAGCTTTAAGGGGACTAGCGGGTCGACCGGGGAGCTGTTTTTT. Its translation is CASSFKGTSGSTGELFF.

The chain recombines TRBV10-3 with TRBJ2-1; weak D call: TRBD2 (5 bases). Germline CDR1 is ENHRY and CDR2 is SYGVKD. V shed 6 bases and J shed 3 bases, with 6 bases lying between them. The CDR3 length is 12 residues. CDR3 region: CAISGVYNEQFF. Written as DNA, the CDR3 is TGTGCCATCAGCGGGGTCTACAATGAGCAGTTCTTC.

This clonotype was picked up many times. This chain joins TRBV5-1 and TRBJ2-5, with 7 bases fitting TRBD2. J lost 5 bases, V lost 4 bases, and 23 bases had no gene match. Germline lookup yields CDR1 SGHRS and CDR2 YFSETQ. The CDR3 contains 19 residues. The CDR3 here is CASSPGRDYLILSEETQYF. For the CDR3, the DNA is TGCGCCAGCAGCCCAGGGCGGGACTACCTAATACTTTCGGAGGAGACCCAGTACTTC.

The chain couples TRBV6-1 to TRBJ2-7, with TRBD2 as a possible D gene (5 bases). The CDR3 totals 14 residues. From germline, CDR1 is MNHNS and CDR2 SASEGT. Trimming left V 5 bases short and J 3 bases short, with 14 bases between. The chain's CDR3 is CASSKLGSFYEQYF. The CDR3 bases are TGTGCCAGCAGTAAACTAGGATCTTTCTACGAGCAGTACTTC.

This clonotype has a handful of counts. The CDR3 region has the DNA TGCAGTGCTAGAGAAGGGGGTGCTGAGCAGTTCTTC. Protein: CSAREGGAEQFF. The chain has TRBV20-1 and TRBJ2-1; D may be TRBD1 (6 bases). The CDR3 covers 12 residues. V lost 0 bases, J lost 9 bases, and 9 bases lay in between. CDR1 DFQATT and CDR2 SNEGSKA come from the germline V gene (reference sequence).

In this sample, this clonotype turned up once. The chain carries TRBV7-9 and TRBJ2-5; a possible D gene is TRBD1 (5 bases). V was pared by 10 bases and J by 5 bases, with 14 bases between. The CDR3 has 12 residues. Germline lookup yields CDR1 SEHNR and CDR2 FQNEAQ (reference sequence). The CDR3 nucleotides are TGTGCCACCAATGGGGCGATTGAGACCCAGTACTTC. It codes for CATNGAIETQYF.

The sample holds a few counts of this clonotype. The chain couples TRBV29-1 to TRBJ2-3; D possibly corresponds to TRBD2 (7 bases). V dropped 7 bases and J dropped 5 bases, with 25 bases sitting between them. The CDR3 is 16 residues long. Germline CDR1 SQVTM, CDR2 ANQGSEA. CDR3 region: CSALGGRPQGLDTQYF. The DNA for the CDR3 is TGCAGCGCCCTCGGCGGGAGACCCCAGGGGTTAGATACGCAGTATTTT.